These T cell receptor beta chains were read from a single sample in a study of cytomegalovirus exposure and HLA in healthy donors. Assay used: immunoSEQ multiplex PCR; TCRdb lists only in-frame clones, some missing. The table has almost 200,000 clones, around 79% seen once. What was sequenced was PBMCs. The receptors here all came from a male donor in good health and CMV-seropositive. CDR3s include the opening cysteine and the closing phenylalanine or tryptophan. A D gene is named only where the DNA matches it firmly. Not all rows give a size; the values are once, few, many and, for expanded clones, a class.

clone_size	v_call	j_call	d_call	cdr3_aa	cdr3_nt
-	TRBV2	TRBJ2-3	TRBD2	CASSPAGATVRTDTQYF	TGTGCCAGCAGTCCAGCGGGAGCAACAGTACGCACAGATACGCAGTATTTT
-	TRBV19	TRBJ1-1	-	CASSMTGTEAFF	TGTGCCAGTAGTATGACAGGTACTGAAGCTTTCTTT
-	TRBV7-3	TRBJ2-7	TRBD2	CASSFQGQLLAGFSYEQYF	TGTGCCAGCAGCTTTCAAGGACAGCTCTTAGCGGGATTCTCCTACGAGCAGTACTTC
-	TRBV5-5	TRBJ2-7	-	CASSWSGGRDGEQYF	TGTGCCAGCAGTTGGAGCGGAGGACGAGATGGGGAGCAGTACTTC
once	TRBV4-3	TRBJ2-7	TRBD2	CASSLSGTSYEQYF	TGCGCCAGCAGCCTTAGCGGGACGTCCTACGAGCAGTACTTC
few	TRBV6-1	TRBJ2-3	-	CASRAISTDTQYF	TGTGCCAGCAGAGCAATCAGCACAGATACGCAGTATTTT
-	TRBV9	TRBJ2-2	-	CASSLEAIGTGELFF	TGTGCCAGCAGCCTCGAGGCTATCGGCACCGGGGAGCTGTTTTTT
-	TRBV28	TRBJ1-5	-	CATYTHGGNQPQHF	TGTGCCACATACACGCACGGAGGCAATCAGCCCCAGCATTTT
-	TRBV4-1	TRBJ1-1	-	CASSRGLSGVEAFF	TGCGCCAGCAGCCGGGGACTGAGCGGCGTTGAAGCTTTCTTT
-	TRBV6-4	TRBJ2-2	-	CASSKGPGTGELFF	TGTGCCAGCAGTAAGGGGCCGGGCACCGGGGAGCTGTTTTTT
-	TRBV6-6	TRBJ1-5	-	CASSYRGVSYQPQHF	TGTGCCAGCAGTTATCGGGGAGTCTCGTACCAGCCCCAGCATTTT
-	TRBV19	TRBJ2-1	-	CASSISGTLGSEQFF	TGTGCCAGTAGTATCTCCGGGACGCTCGGGAGTGAGCAGTTCTTC
few	TRBV27	TRBJ1-3	-	CASSEVGRNTIYF	TGTGCCAGCAGTGAAGTCGGTCGCAACACCATATATTTT
-	TRBV25-1	TRBJ1-2	-	CASSELRESGYTF	TGTGCCAGCAGTGAATTGAGGGAGTCTGGCTACACCTTC
-	TRBV5-1	TRBJ2-1	TRBD2	CASSLVSGKIYNEQFF	TGCGCCAGCAGCCTGGTCAGCGGGAAGATTTACAATGAGCAGTTCTTC
-	TRBV2	TRBJ1-6	TRBD1	CASNSGGLPLHF	TGTGCCAGCAATTCAGGGGGCTTGCCCCTCCACTTT
few	TRBV25-1	TRBJ2-7	TRBD1	CASSEWQGERQYF	TGTGCCAGCAGTGAATGGCAGGGGGAAAGGCAGTACTTC
-	TRBV7-9	TRBJ1-1	TRBD1	CASSSTGTGTEAFF	TGTGCCAGCAGCTCAACCGGGACAGGAACTGAAGCTTTCTTT
-	TRBV6-5	TRBJ2-3	-	CASRAGIGTDTQYF	TGTGCCAGCAGGGCAGGGATTGGGACAGATACGCAGTATTTT
once	TRBV2	TRBJ2-2	-	CASSASNHGELFF	TGTGCCAGCAGCGCCAGTAATCACGGGGAGCTGTTTTTT
-	TRBV7-2	TRBJ1-1	-	CASSRTGGRTEAFF	TGTGCCAGCAGCCGGACGGGAGGGAGGACTGAAGCTTTCTTT
-	TRBV9	TRBJ2-2	TRBD2	CASSLSGLAANTGELFF	TGTGCCAGCAGCCTCAGCGGACTAGCGGCTAACACCGGGGAGCTGTTTTTT
-	TRBV19	TRBJ2-2	TRBD1	CASSTGTANTGELFF	TGTGCCAGTAGTACTGGGACAGCCAACACCGGGGAGCTGTTTTTT
-	TRBV6-1	TRBJ2-5	-	CASTRGDWQETQYF	TGTGCCAGCACCAGGGGAGATTGGCAAGAGACCCAGTACTTC
-	TRBV5-5	TRBJ2-2	-	CASWRGARNTGELFF	TGTGCCAGCTGGCGCGGGGCCCGGAACACCGGGGAGCTGTTTTTT
-	TRBV11-3	TRBJ1-3	TRBD1	CASSDPRGTGCKNTIYF	TGTGCCAGCAGCGACCCCCGCGGGACAGGGTGTAAAAACACCATATATTTT
-	TRBV6-1	TRBJ2-7	-	CASSGTRDTRTYEQYF	TGTGCCAGCAGTGGGACTAGGGACACCAGAACCTACGAGCAGTACTTC